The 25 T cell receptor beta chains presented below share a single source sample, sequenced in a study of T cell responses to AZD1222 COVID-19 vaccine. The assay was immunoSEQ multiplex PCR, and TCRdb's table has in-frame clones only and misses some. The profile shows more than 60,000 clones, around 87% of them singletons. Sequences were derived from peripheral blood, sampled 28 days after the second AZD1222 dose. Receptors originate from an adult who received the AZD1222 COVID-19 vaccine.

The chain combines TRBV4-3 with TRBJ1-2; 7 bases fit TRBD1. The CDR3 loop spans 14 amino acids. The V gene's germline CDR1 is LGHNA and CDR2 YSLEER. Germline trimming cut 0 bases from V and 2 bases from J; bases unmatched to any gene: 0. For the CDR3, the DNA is TGCGCCAGCAGCCAAGACAGGGGGAACTATGGCTACACCTTC. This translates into CASSQDRGNYGYTF.

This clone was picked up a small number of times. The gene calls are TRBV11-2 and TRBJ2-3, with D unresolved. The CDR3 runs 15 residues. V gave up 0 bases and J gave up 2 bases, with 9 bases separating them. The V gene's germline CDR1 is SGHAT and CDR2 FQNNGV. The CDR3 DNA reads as TGTGCCAGCAGCTTAGATCGTGACTCCACAGATACGCAGTATTTT. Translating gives CASSLDRDSTDTQYF.

The chain's CDR3 is CASRTRGAREQFF. Written as DNA, the CDR3 is TGTGCCAGCAGAACACGGGGGGCCAGGGAGCAGTTCTTC. The chain uses TRBV6-5 and TRBJ2-1; D may be TRBD2 (7 bases). This CDR3 contains 13 residues. Trimming removed 6 bases from V and 10 bases from J, with 16 bases in between. CDR1 is MNHEY and CDR2 is SVGAGI in the germline V gene.

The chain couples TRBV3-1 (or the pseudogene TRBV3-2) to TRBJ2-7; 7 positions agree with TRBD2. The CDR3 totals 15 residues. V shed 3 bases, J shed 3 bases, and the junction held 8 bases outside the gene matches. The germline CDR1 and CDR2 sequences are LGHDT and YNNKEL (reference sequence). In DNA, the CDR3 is TGTGCCAGCAGCCAGGGGGGGGGATTCTTCTACGAGCAGTACTTC. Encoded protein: CASSQGGGFFYEQYF.

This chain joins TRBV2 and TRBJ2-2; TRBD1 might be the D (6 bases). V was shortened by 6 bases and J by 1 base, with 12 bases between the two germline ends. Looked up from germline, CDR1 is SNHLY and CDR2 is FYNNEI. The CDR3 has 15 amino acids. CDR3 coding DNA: TGTGCCAGCAGCTTAAGGGGACAGAACACCGGGGAGCTGTTTTTT. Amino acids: CASSLRGQNTGELFF. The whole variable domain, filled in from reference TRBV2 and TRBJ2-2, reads EPEVTQTPSHQVTQMGQEVILRCVPISNHLYFYWYRQILGQKVEFLVSFYNNEISEKSEIFDDQFSVERPDGSNFTLKIRSTKLEDSAMYFCASSLRGQNTGELFFGEGSRLTVL.

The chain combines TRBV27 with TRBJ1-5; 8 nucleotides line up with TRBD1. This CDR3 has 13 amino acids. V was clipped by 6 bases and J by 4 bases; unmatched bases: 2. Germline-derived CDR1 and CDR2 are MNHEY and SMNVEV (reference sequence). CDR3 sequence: CASSYRGNQPQHF. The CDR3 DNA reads TGTGCCAGCAGCTACAGGGGGAATCAGCCCCAGCATTTT.

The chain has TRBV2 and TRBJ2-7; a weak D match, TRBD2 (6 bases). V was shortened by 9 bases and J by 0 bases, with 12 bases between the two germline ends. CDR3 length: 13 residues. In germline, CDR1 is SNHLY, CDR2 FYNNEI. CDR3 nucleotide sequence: TGTGCCAGTTGGGACGGGAGCTCCTACGAGCAGTACTTC. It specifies CASWDGSSYEQYF.

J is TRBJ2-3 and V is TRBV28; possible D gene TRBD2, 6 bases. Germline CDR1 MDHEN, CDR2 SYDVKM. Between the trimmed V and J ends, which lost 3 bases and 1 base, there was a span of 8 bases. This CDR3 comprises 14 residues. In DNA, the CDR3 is TGTGCCAGCAGTTTTCGCGGGGGCACAGATACGCAGTATTTT. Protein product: CASSFRGGTDTQYF.

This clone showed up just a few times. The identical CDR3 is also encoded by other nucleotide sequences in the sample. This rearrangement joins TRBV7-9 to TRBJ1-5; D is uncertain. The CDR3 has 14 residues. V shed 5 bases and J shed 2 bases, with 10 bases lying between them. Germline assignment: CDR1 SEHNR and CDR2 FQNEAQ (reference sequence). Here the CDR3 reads CASSRGGGNQPQHF. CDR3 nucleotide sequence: TGTGCCAGCAGCCGGGGAGGAGGCAATCAGCCCCAGCATTTT.

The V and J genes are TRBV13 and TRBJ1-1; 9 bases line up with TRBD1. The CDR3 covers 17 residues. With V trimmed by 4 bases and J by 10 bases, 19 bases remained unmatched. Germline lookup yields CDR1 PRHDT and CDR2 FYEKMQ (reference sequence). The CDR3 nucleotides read TGTGCCAGCAGCTCCACCGTGCCCGGACAGGGGACGGGGGGAGCTTTCTTT. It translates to CASSSTVPGQGTGGAFF.

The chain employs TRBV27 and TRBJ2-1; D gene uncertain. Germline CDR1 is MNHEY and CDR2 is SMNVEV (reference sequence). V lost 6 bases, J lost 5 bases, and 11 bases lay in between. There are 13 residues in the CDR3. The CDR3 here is CASRRIDDNEQFF. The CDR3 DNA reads TGTGCCAGCAGGCGAATAGATGACAATGAGCAGTTCTTC.

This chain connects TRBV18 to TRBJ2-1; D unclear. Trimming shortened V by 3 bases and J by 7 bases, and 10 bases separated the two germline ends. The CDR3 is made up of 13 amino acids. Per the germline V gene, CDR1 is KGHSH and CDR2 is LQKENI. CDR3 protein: CASSPSLANEQFF. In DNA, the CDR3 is TGTGCCAGCTCACCTTCGTTGGCTAATGAGCAGTTCTTC.

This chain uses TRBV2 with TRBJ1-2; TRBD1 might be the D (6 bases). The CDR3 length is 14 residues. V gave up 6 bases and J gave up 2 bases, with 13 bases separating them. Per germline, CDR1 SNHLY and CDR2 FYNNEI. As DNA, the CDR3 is TGTGCCAGCAGAAATGCCAGGGGAAACTATGGCTACACCTTC. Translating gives CASRNARGNYGYTF.

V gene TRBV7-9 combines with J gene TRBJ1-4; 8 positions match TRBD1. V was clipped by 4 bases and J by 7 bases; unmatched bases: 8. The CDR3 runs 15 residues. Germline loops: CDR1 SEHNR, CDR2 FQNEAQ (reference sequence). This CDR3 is CASSYRQGIGEKLFF. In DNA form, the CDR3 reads TGTGCCAGCAGCTACCGACAGGGGATAGGTGAAAAACTGTTTTTT.

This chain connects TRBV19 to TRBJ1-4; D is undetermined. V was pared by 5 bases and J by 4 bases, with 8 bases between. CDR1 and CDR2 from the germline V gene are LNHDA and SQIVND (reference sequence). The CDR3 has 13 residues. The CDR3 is CASSPRHNEKLFF. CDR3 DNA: TGTGCCAGTAGTCCCAGGCATAATGAAAAACTGTTTTTT.

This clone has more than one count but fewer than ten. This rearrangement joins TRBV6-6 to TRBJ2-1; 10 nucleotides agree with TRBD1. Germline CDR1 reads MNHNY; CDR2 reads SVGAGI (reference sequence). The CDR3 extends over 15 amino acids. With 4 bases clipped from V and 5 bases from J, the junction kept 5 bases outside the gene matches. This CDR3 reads CASSSRDRGNNEQFF. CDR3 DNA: TGTGCCAGCAGTTCCCGGGACAGGGGAAACAATGAGCAGTTCTTC.

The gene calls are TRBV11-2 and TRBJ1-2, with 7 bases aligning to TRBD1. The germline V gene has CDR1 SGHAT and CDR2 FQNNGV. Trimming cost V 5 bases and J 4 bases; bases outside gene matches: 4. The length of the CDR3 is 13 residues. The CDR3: CASSPGQSYGYTF. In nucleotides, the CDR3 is TGTGCCAGCAGCCCGGGACAGAGCTATGGCTACACCTTC.

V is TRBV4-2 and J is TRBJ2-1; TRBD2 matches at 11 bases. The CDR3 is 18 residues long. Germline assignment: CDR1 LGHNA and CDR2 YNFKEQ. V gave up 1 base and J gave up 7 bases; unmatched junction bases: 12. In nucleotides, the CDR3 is TGTGCCAGCAGCCAAGTCCTGACTAGCGGGGCCGGTGGGAATGAGCAGTTCTTC. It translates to CASSQVLTSGAGGNEQFF.

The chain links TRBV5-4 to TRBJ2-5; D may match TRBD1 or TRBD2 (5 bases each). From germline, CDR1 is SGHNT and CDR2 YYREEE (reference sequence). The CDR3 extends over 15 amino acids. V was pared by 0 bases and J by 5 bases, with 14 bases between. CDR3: CASSLARGAGETQYF. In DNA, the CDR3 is TGTGCCAGCAGCTTGGCTCGAGGGGCGGGTGAGACCCAGTACTTC.

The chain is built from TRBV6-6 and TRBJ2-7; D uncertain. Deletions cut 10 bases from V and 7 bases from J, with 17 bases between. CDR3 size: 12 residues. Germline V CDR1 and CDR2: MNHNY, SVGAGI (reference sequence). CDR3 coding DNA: TGTGCCATCGGCAGGCCAGTCAGGGAGCAGTACTTC. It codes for CAIGRPVREQYF.

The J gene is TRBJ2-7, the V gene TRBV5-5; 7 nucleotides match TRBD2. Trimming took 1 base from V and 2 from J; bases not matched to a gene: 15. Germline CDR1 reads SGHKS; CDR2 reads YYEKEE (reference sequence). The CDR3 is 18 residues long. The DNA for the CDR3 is TGTGCCAGCAGCTTGAGGGACTATAGAGTAGCGGAACCCTACGAGCAGTACTTC. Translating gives CASSLRDYRVAEPYEQYF.

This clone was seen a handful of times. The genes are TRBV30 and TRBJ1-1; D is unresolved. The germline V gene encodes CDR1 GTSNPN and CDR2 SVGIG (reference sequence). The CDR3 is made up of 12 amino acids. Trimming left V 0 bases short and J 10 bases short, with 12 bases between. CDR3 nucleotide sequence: TGTGCCTGGAGTGTACAGCGCACCGGAGCTTTCTTT. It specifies CAWSVQRTGAFF.

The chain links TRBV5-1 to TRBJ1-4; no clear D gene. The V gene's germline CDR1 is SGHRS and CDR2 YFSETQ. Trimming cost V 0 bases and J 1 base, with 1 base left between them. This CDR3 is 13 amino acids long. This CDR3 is CASSLGTNEKLFF. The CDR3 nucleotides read TGCGCCAGCAGCTTGGGAACTAATGAAAAACTGTTTTTT.

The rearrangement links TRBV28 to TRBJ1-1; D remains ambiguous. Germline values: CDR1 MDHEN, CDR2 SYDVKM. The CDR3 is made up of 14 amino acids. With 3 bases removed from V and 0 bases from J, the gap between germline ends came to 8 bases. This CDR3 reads CASSFQIMNTEAFF. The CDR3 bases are TGTGCCAGCAGTTTCCAAATCATGAACACTGAAGCTTTCTTT.

DNA of the CDR3: TGTGCCAGTAGTAGCGGCCGCCAAGGGTTTATGAACTATGGCTACACCTTC. Protein sequence: CASSSGRQGFMNYGYTF. The genes are TRBV19 and TRBJ1-2; no definite D call. Germline lookup yields CDR1 LNHDA and CDR2 SQIVND (reference sequence). The CDR3 extends over 17 amino acids. V lost 4 bases and J 2 bases, leaving 20 bases between the germline ends.